This TCR beta chain is from a study of cytomegalovirus exposure and HLA in healthy donors. Trimming cost V 5 bases and J 2 bases; bases outside gene matches: 10. The V gene's germline CDR1 is SGHVS and CDR2 FNYEAQ. The length of the CDR3 is 17 residues. Everyone who donated was a healthy bone marrow donor. Details on this clone: Its antigen remains unidentified.

Study-wide points: Only CMV serostatus was available as immune exposure information. Trimming of TCR beta V- and J-genes showed a link, identified in a later analysis, to a missense DCLRE1C variant. In a later analysis, donors in an Asian-associated ancestry cluster reportedly had fewer N-insertions in productive TCRs than the cohort mean.

PCR primers comprised 60 Vbeta and 13 Jbeta primers. Libraries were prepared by immunoSEQ multiplex PCR; TCRdb keeps only in-frame clonotypes and omits some of them. The sample data list approximately 210,000 clones. The sample was PBMCs. The chain couples TRBV7-6 to TRBJ2-3; 10 bases line up with TRBD2. The source of this sequence is a woman under 40 in good health and CMV-seropositive. CDR3 nucleotides: TGTGCCAGCAGCGCCGACCCTAGCGGGAGTGACACAGATACGCAGTATTTT. Protein sequence: CASSADPSGSDTDTQYF.